This entry lists 31 T cell receptor beta chains sequenced from one sample in a study of shared clonotypes between healthy human individuals. Produced via immunoSEQ multiplex PCR; TCRdb's table is partial and in-frame only. The sample has 2 million to 2.5 million clones, about 92% seen once. Positive CCR7 selection of CD45RO-negative cells yielded the naive CD8 cells, and terminally differentiated effector memory CD45RA+ cells were excluded. The sample comprised naive CD8+ T cells from PBMCs. These receptors all come from a man aged 18 to 30 in good health. Some clones in this sample may be carry-over from other donors' samples.

This sequence joins TRBV7-9 and TRBJ2-5; possibly TRBD2 for D (6 bases). The germline V and J ends were trimmed by 6 bases and 2 bases, with 13 bases remaining between them. Germline V gene sequence: CDR1 SEHNR, CDR2 FQNEAQ (reference sequence). The CDR3 extends over 14 amino acids. The CDR3 reads CASRTLAEQETQYF. CDR3 DNA: TGTGCCAGCAGGACGTTAGCGGAGCAAGAGACCCAGTACTTC.

The rearrangement uses TRBV28 and TRBJ1-6, with D unresolved. V shed 8 bases and J shed 2 bases, with 13 bases lying between them. CDR1 and CDR2 from the germline V gene are MDHEN and SYDVKM. This CDR3 spans 15 amino acids. The CDR3 loop is CASDAIGAYNSPLHF. In nucleotides, the CDR3 is TGTGCCAGCGACGCGATCGGGGCCTATAATTCACCCCTCCACTTT.

The chain links TRBV7-9 to TRBJ1-2; maybe TRBD1 (5 bases). The CDR3 runs to 15 residues. From germline, CDR1 is SEHNR and CDR2 FQNEAQ (reference sequence). The V end was cut by 4 bases, the J end by 4 bases, with 16 bases between. This chain's CDR3 is CASSWGEATLYGYTF. Written as DNA, the CDR3 is TGTGCCAGCAGCTGGGGGGAGGCCACGCTCTATGGCTACACCTTC. The full variable domain, completed using reference TRBV7-9 and TRBJ1-2, is DTGVSQNPRHKITKRGQNVTFRCDPISEHNRLYWYRQTLGQGPEFLTYFQNEAQLEKSRLLSDRFSAERPKGSFSTLEIQRTEQGDSAMYLCASSWGEATLYGYTFGSGTRLTVV.

The CDR3, as DNA: TGTGCCACCAGCGCAGGGGCCAATTCACCCCTCCACTTT. Protein: CATSAGANSPLHF. V gene TRBV15 combines with J gene TRBJ1-6, with a weak D call TRBD1 (6 bases). The CDR3 covers 13 residues. The V and J ends lost 5 bases and 7 bases respectively, with 9 bases between them. CDR1 and CDR2 (germline): LNHNV, YYDKDF (reference sequence).

The chain is built from TRBV28 and TRBJ2-7; D is uncertain. V lost 1 base, J lost 0 bases, and 13 bases lay in between. The CDR3 is made up of 16 amino acids. Germline lookup yields CDR1 MDHEN and CDR2 SYDVKM. This CDR3 is CASSLFGFPSSYEQYF. The CDR3 coding sequence is TGTGCCAGCAGTTTATTCGGATTCCCGAGCTCCTACGAGCAGTACTTC.

V usage is TRBV2 and J usage is TRBJ1-1; TRBD1 matches at 8 bases. Germline V gives CDR1 SNHLY, CDR2 FYNNEI. There are 19 residues in the CDR3. V was pared by 4 bases and J by 4 bases, with 20 bases of the junction left unmatched. Here the CDR3 reads CASSVVVRTGIVGGTEAFF. CDR3 in DNA: TGTGCCAGCAGTGTAGTAGTAAGGACAGGGATAGTGGGTGGCACTGAAGCTTTCTTT. The entire variable domain, with the rest obtained from reference TRBV2 and TRBJ1-1, is as follows: EPEVTQTPSHQVTQMGQEVILRCVPISNHLYFYWYRQILGQKVEFLVSFYNNEISEKSEIFDDQFSVERPDGSNFTLKIRSTKLEDSAMYFCASSVVVRTGIVGGTEAFFGQGTRLTVV.

The J gene is TRBJ2-7, the V gene TRBV2, with 7 nucleotides matching TRBD1. The length of the CDR3 is 12 residues. Germline V gene lookup returns CDR1 SNHLY and CDR2 FYNNEI. V trimming: 8 bases; J trimming: 6 bases; junction bases outside the gene matches: 7. This CDR3 is CASGDSRPEQYF. CDR3 DNA: TGTGCCAGCGGGGACAGCCGTCCCGAGCAGTACTTC.

The gene calls are TRBV27 and TRBJ2-3; 11 positions match TRBD2. The germline gives CDR1 MNHEY, CDR2 SMNVEV (reference sequence). V lost 9 bases to trimming and J lost 10 bases; unmatched junction nucleotides: 9. The CDR3 is made up of 13 amino acids. The CDR3 region has the DNA TGTGCCAGTACTAGCGGGGGAAGGGTGTCGCAGTATTTT. It specifies CASTSGGRVSQYF.

The rearrangement uses TRBV6-5 and TRBJ1-1, with 10 bases identical to TRBD1. The junction had 8 bases not matched to a gene; V was cut back by 5 bases and J by 8 bases. Per the germline V gene, CDR1 is MNHEY and CDR2 is SVGAGI. CDR3 length equals 14 residues. The CDR3 region has the DNA TGTGCCAGCAGTACCGGGACAGGGGTAATCGAAGCTTTCTTT. It is translated as CASSTGTGVIEAFF.

The J gene is TRBJ2-7, the V gene TRBV6-1, with 7 positions matching TRBD1. This CDR3 is 15 amino acids long. CDR1 is MNHNS, CDR2 SASEGT, per germline. Losses at the gene ends were 5 bases for V and 5 bases for J; bases not matched to a gene: 12. The CDR3 DNA follows: TGTGCCAGCAGTCCGAAAAAGGGGGCCTTCCACGAGCAGTACTTC. It is translated as CASSPKKGAFHEQYF.

This chain links TRBV28 with TRBJ1-3; no clear D gene. The CDR3 has 14 amino acids. Germline lookup yields CDR1 MDHEN and CDR2 SYDVKM. V lost 6 bases and J lost 4, with 13 bases in between. The CDR3 DNA sequence: TGTGCCAGCAGGGACCCTCCGGGCGGAAACACCATATATTTT. Protein sequence: CASRDPPGGNTIYF.

CDR3 region: CASSEWTGTSGDEQYF. CDR3 DNA: TGTGCCAGCAGCGAGTGGACCGGGACTAGCGGGGACGAGCAGTACTTC. The rearrangement links TRBV9 to TRBJ2-7, with 13 bases that match TRBD2. Trimming took 3 bases from V and 5 from J; bases not matched to a gene: 8. The CDR3 totals 16 residues. From germline, CDR1 is SGDLS and CDR2 YYNGEE.

This clone was detected only once. The chain employs TRBV10-1 and TRBJ1-2, with a possible D match to TRBD1 (5 bases). The CDR3 length is 14 residues. The ends were cut back, 7 bases at V and 7 bases at J, with 19 bases in the middle. In germline, CDR1 is WNHNN, CDR2 SYGVQD (reference sequence). The CDR3 protein is CASKGLSSETGYTF. The CDR3 region has the DNA TGCGCCAGCAAGGGACTGTCGTCCGAAACTGGCTACACCTTC.

CDR3 loop: CASSPLGGQPQHF. CDR3 DNA: TGTGCCAGCAGCCCCCTAGGAGGGCAGCCCCAGCATTTT. The chain is built from TRBV27 and TRBJ1-5, with no clear D. CDR1 MNHEY and CDR2 SMNVEV come from the germline V gene (reference sequence). This CDR3 region has 13 residues. V shed 6 bases and J shed 7 bases, with 13 bases lying between them.

A note on this clone: Other DNA sequences in this sample translate to the same CDR3. The chain combines TRBV7-9 with TRBJ2-7; a possible D gene is TRBD1 (5 bases). The CDR3 is 14 residues long. The germline V and J ends were trimmed by 1 base and 3 bases, with 10 bases remaining between them. The germline gives CDR1 SEHNR, CDR2 FQNEAQ (reference sequence). The CDR3 loop reads CASSLVDTHYEQYF. For the CDR3, the DNA is TGTGCCAGCAGCTTAGTGGACACTCACTACGAGCAGTACTTC. Variable domain in full (rest from reference TRBV7-9 and TRBJ2-7): DTGVSQNPRHKITKRGQNVTFRCDPISEHNRLYWYRQTLGQGPEFLTYFQNEAQLEKSRLLSDRFSAERPKGSFSTLEIQRTEQGDSAMYLCASSLVDTHYEQYFGPGTRLTVT.

V and J are TRBV5-1 and TRBJ2-2, with D possibly TRBD2 on 5 matching bases. CDR1 and CDR2 (germline): SGHRS, YFSETQ. The V gene lost 2 bases and the J gene lost 6 bases, with 17 bases spanning the gap. The CDR3 sequence is 16 residues long. CDR3 sequence: CASSFRDPRPPGELFF. CDR3 coding DNA: TGCGCCAGCAGCTTCCGGGATCCACGCCCACCCGGGGAGCTGTTTTTT.

The V call is TRBV11-1, the J call TRBJ2-3, with D perhaps assigned TRBD1 or TRBD2 (5 bases each). Germline V CDR1 and CDR2: SGHAT, FQDESV (reference sequence). CDR3 length equals 15 residues. V was clipped by 7 bases and J by 2 bases, with 16 bases between them. The CDR3 loop reads CASTSLRGPTDTQYF. The CDR3 DNA follows: TGTGCCAGCACTTCCCTGAGGGGCCCCACAGATACGCAGTATTTT.

This chain links TRBV9 with TRBJ1-1; 9 bases are shared with TRBD1. CDR1 and CDR2 (germline): SGDLS, YYNGEE. Trimming cost V 3 bases and J 4 bases; bases outside gene matches: 10. The CDR3 length is 16 residues. CDR3 sequence (DNA): TGTGCCAGCAGCGCCCGAACAGGGGGCGAAGGCACTGAAGCTTTCTTT. Amino acid sequence: CASSARTGGEGTEAFF.

This chain links TRBV19 with TRBJ1-5; perhaps TRBD1 as D (6 bases). Per the germline V gene, CDR1 is LNHDA and CDR2 is SQIVND (reference sequence). The CDR3 has 15 amino acids. Between the trimmed V and J ends, which lost 4 bases and 0 bases, there was a span of 10 bases. CDR3: CASSTTGFSNQPQHF. DNA of the CDR3: TGTGCCAGTAGTACGACAGGATTTAGCAATCAGCCCCAGCATTTT.

Of note for this clone: In the same sample, other DNA sequences code for this CDR3. The chain has TRBV27 and TRBJ2-5; D is possibly TRBD1 (6 bases). Germline V gene lookup returns CDR1 MNHEY and CDR2 SMNVEV (reference sequence). The ends were cut back, 1 base at V and 2 bases at J, with 8 bases in the middle. The CDR3 extends over 14 amino acids. CDR3 loop: CASSLLGGQETQYF. Here the CDR3 DNA reads TGTGCCAGCAGTTTATTAGGGGGACAAGAGACCCAGTACTTC.

On this clone itself: Within the sample, other DNA sequences also encode this same CDR3. The chain joins TRBV27 to TRBJ2-7; TRBD1 might be the D (5 bases). Trimming took off 0 bases at V and 3 bases at J, with 9 bases between the two ends. This CDR3 region has 14 residues. Germline CDR1 and CDR2: MNHEY and SMNVEV (reference sequence). This chain's CDR3 is CASSLSGTGYEQYF. The CDR3 DNA follows: TGTGCCAGCAGTTTATCTGGAACAGGCTACGAGCAGTACTTC.

A remark on this clone: Other DNA variants within this sample encode the same CDR3. The CDR3 protein is CASSLVQGSYEQYF. DNA of the CDR3: TGCGCCAGCAGCTTGGTACAGGGGTCCTACGAGCAGTACTTC. The genes are TRBV5-1 and TRBJ2-7; 7 bases line up with TRBD1. The V gene's germline CDR1 is SGHRS and CDR2 YFSETQ. The V gene end was trimmed by 0 bases and the J gene end by 1 base; junction bases not matched to a gene: 1. The CDR3 is made up of 14 amino acids.

The chain recombines TRBV4-3 with TRBJ1-2, with a possible D match to TRBD1 (5 bases). Trimming removed 1 base from V and 4 bases from J, with 19 bases in between. The CDR3 has 17 residues. Germline values: CDR1 LGHNA, CDR2 YSLEER. The CDR3 loop reads CASSQGADSVDVYGYTF. The CDR3, as DNA: TGCGCCAGCAGCCAAGGTGCTGACAGCGTAGATGTCTATGGCTACACCTTC.

In its sample, this clone was seen once. The chain carries TRBV11-2 and TRBJ2-7, with D maybe TRBD1 (6 bases). The germline V gene encodes CDR1 SGHAT and CDR2 FQNNGV. There are 15 residues in the CDR3. V dropped 2 bases and J dropped 2 bases, with 13 bases sitting between them. CDR3 amino acids: CASSLSGRGTYEQYF. In nucleotides, the CDR3 is TGTGCCAGCAGCTTAAGCGGCAGGGGTACCTACGAGCAGTACTTC.

V usage is TRBV5-6 and J usage is TRBJ2-7; D unresolved. Trimming removed 0 bases from V and 0 bases from J, with 10 bases in between. The CDR3 length is 15 residues. Germline assignment: CDR1 SGHDT and CDR2 YYEEEE. CDR3 nucleotides: TGTGCCAGCAGCTTGGCCCCATGGAGCTCCTACGAGCAGTACTTC. It yields the protein CASSLAPWSSYEQYF.

This chain links TRBV2 with TRBJ2-5; D gene unclear. Germline CDR1 and CDR2: SNHLY and FYNNEI. V was trimmed by 7 bases and J by 5 bases, leaving 20 bases between them. The length of the CDR3 is 15 residues. CDR3 region: CASKTYSQSGETQYF. CDR3 nucleotides: TGTGCCAGCAAGACTTATAGCCAATCCGGGGAGACCCAGTACTTC.

The V and J genes are TRBV5-1 and TRBJ1-4, with D perhaps TRBD1 (6 bases). Germline V gene data show CDR1 as SGHRS and CDR2 as YFSETQ. The CDR3 sequence is 18 residues long. V lost 0 bases, J lost 0 bases, and 15 bases lay in between. The CDR3 is CASSLVGGGATTNEKLFF. DNA for the CDR3: TGCGCCAGCAGCTTGGTGGGGGGCGGCGCGACAACTAATGAAAAACTGTTTTTT.

The chain employs TRBV7-2 and TRBJ2-7; 8 bases agree with TRBD1. Germline trimming cut 4 bases from V and 2 bases from J; bases unmatched to any gene: 7. The length of the CDR3 is 15 residues. Germline CDR1 SGHTA, CDR2 FQGNSA. CDR3 DNA sequence: TGTGCCAGCAGCTCCAGGGGGCGCGGAGCCTACGAGCAGTACTTC. Its translation is CASSSRGRGAYEQYF. The whole variable domain, remainder taken from reference TRBV7-2 and TRBJ2-7, is GAGVSQSPSNKVTEKGKDVELRCDPISGHTALYWYRQSLGQGLEFLIYFQGNSAPDKSGLPSDRFSAERTGGSVSTLTIQRTQQEDSAVYLCASSSRGRGAYEQYFGPGTRLTVT.

V gene TRBV30 combines with J gene TRBJ2-7; D gene uncertain. Trimming took 2 bases from V and 0 from J, leaving 8 bases between them. Germline V gene lookup returns CDR1 GTSNPN and CDR2 SVGIG (reference sequence). The CDR3 is made up of 13 amino acids. The CDR3 is CAWSRAVSYEQYF. CDR3 DNA: TGTGCCTGGAGTCGGGCGGTCTCCTACGAGCAGTACTTC.

CDR3 DNA sequence: TGTGCCAGCAGTCCCCGGGGGACAGCCTTGACTAGCAGTCCCTACGAGCAGTACTTC. This encodes CASSPRGTALTSSPYEQYF. The genes are TRBV28 and TRBJ2-7; possibly TRBD1 or TRBD2 for D (7 bases each). The CDR3 runs to 19 residues. V dropped 5 bases and J dropped 2 bases, with 28 bases sitting between them. The germline gives CDR1 MDHEN, CDR2 SYDVKM.

CDR3: CASSPSYGERRQPQHF. The CDR3 DNA reads TGTGCCAGCAGTCCCTCCTATGGGGAGAGGAGGCAGCCCCAGCATTTT. This chain connects TRBV27 to TRBJ1-5; D is unclear. V was pared by 5 bases and J by 7 bases, with 21 bases between. The germline CDR1 and CDR2 sequences are MNHEY and SMNVEV (reference sequence). This CDR3 contains 16 residues.